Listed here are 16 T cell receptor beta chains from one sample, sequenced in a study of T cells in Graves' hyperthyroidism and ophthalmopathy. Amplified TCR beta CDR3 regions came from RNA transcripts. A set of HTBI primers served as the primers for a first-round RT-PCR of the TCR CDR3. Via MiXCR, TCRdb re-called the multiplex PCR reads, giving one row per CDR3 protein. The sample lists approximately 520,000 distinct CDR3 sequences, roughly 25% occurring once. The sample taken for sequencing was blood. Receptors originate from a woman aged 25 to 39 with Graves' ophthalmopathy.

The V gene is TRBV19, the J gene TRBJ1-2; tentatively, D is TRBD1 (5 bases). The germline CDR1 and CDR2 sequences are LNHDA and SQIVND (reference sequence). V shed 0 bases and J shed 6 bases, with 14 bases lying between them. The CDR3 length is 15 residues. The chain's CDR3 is CASSIDLRAGNGYTF. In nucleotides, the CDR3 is TGTGCCAGTAGTATAGATCTTCGGGCAGGGAATGGCTACACCTTC.

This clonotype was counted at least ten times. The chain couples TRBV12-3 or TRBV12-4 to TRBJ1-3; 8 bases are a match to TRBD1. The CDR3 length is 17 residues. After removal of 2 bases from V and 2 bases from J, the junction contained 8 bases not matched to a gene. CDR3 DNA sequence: TGTGCCAGCAGTTTACTTGCGTCAGGGGGCCCTGGAAACACCATATATTTT. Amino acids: CASSLLASGGPGNTIYF.

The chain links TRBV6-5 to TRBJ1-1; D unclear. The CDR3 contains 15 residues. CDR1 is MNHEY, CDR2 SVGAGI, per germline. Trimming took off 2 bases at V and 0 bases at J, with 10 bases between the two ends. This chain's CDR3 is CASSYGVSMNTEAFF. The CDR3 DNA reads TGTGCCAGCAGTTACGGGGTGTCTATGAACACTGAAGCTTTCTTT.

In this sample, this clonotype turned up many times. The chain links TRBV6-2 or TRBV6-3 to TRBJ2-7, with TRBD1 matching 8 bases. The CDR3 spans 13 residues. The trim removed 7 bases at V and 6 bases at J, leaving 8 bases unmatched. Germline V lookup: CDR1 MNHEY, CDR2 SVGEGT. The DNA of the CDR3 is TGTGCCAGCAAAGACAGGGGAACGGGCGAGCAGTACTTC. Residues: CASKDRGTGEQYF.

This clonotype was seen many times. The CDR3 here is CSARDIPSRGHSQPQHF. The CDR3 DNA sequence: TGCAGTGCTAGAGATATCCCTAGTAGGGGGCATAGTCAGCCCCAGCATTTT. The chain joins TRBV20-1 to TRBJ1-5, with TRBD1 matching over 7 bases. The CDR3 runs to 17 residues. Germline V gene data show CDR1 as DFQATT and CDR2 as SNEGSKA (reference sequence). The J segment lost 6 bases and the V segment lost 0 bases, leaving 14 bases of the junction unmatched.

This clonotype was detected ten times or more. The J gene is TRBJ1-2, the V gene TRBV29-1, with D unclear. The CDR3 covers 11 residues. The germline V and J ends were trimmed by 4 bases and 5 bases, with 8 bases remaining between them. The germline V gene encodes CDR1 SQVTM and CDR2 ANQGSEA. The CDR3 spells CSVAGAYGYTF. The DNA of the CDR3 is TGCAGCGTTGCCGGAGCGTATGGCTACACCTTC.

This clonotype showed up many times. This CDR3 reads CASTPSGAGETQYF. The CDR3 bases are TGTGCCAGCACTCCTTCAGGGGCTGGGGAAACCCAGTACTTC. This chain uses TRBV2 with TRBJ2-5; TRBD1 is a possible D gene (6 bases). The CDR3 extends over 14 amino acids. Germline V lookup: CDR1 SNHLY, CDR2 FYNNEI. Trimming took 7 bases from V and 8 from J, leaving 20 bases between them.

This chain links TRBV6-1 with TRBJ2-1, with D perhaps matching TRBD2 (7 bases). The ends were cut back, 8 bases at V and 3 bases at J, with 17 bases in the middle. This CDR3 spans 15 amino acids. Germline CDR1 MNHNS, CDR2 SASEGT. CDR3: CASEGESGNYNEQFF. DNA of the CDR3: TGTGCCAGCGAGGGGGAAAGCGGGAACTACAATGAGCAGTTCTTC.

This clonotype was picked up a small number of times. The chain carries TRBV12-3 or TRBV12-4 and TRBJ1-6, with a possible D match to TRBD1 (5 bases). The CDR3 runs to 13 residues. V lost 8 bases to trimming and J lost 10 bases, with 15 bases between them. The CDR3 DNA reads TGTGCCAGCCGATCGACAGCTTTATCACCCCTCCACTTT. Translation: CASRSTALSPLHF.

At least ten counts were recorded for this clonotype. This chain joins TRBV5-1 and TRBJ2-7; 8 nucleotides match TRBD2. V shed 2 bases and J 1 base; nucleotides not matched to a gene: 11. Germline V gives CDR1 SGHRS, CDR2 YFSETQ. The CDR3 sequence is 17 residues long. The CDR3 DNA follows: TGCGCCAGCAGCTTAAGGTCCAGCGGGGGTCGTTCCTACGAGCAGTACTTC. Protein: CASSLRSSGGRSYEQYF. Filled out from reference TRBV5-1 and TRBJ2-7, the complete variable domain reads KAGVTQTPRYLIKTRGQQVTLSCSPISGHRSVSWYQQTPGQGLQFLFEYFSETQRNKGNFPGRFSGRQFSNSRSEMNVSTLELGDSALYLCASSLRSSGGRSYEQYFGPGTRLTVT.

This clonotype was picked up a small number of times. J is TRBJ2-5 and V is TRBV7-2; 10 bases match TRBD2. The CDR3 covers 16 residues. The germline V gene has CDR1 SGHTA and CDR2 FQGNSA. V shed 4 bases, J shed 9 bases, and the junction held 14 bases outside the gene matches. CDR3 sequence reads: CASSSPGLASTWAQYF. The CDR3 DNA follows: TGTGCCAGCAGCTCCCCGGGACTAGCGTCGACTTGGGCCCAGTACTTC.

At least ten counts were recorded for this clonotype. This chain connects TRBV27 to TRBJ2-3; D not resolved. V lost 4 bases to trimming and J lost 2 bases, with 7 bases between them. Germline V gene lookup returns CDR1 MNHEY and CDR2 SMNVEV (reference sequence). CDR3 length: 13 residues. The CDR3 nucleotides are TGTGCCAGCAGTTCCGCAGCCACAGATACGCAGTATTTT. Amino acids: CASSSAATDTQYF.

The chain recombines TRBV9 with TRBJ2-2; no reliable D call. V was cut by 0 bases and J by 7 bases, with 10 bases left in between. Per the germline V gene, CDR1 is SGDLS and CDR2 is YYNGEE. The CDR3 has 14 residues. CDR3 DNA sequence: TGTGCCAGCAGCGTAGATTGGGCCGGCGGGGAGCTGTTTTTT. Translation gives CASSVDWAGGELFF. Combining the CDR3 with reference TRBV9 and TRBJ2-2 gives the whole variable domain DSGVTQTPKHLITATGQRVTLRCSPRSGDLSVYWYQQSLDQGLQFLIQYYNGEERAKGNILERFSAQQFPDLHSELNLSSLELGDSALYFCASSVDWAGGELFFGEGSRLTVL.

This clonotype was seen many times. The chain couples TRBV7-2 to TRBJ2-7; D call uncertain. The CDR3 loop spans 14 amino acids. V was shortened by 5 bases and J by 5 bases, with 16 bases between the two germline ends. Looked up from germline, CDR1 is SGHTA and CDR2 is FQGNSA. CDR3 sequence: CASSLVTSHDEQYF. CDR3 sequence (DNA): TGTGCCAGCAGCCTAGTCACATCTCACGACGAGCAGTACTTC.

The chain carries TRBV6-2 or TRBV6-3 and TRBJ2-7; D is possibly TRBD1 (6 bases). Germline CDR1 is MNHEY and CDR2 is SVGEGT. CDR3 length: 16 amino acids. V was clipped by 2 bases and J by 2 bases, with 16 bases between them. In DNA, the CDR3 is TGTGCCAGCAGTTACGGTCCTCCGGGACACCCCTACGAGCAGTACTTC. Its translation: CASSYGPPGHPYEQYF.

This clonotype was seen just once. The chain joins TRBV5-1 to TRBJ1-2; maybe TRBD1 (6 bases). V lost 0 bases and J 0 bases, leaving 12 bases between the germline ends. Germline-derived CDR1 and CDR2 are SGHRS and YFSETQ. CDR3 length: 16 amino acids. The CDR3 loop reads CASSLGQVSTNYGYTF. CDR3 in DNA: TGCGCCAGCAGCTTGGGACAGGTTTCTACTAACTATGGCTACACCTTC.